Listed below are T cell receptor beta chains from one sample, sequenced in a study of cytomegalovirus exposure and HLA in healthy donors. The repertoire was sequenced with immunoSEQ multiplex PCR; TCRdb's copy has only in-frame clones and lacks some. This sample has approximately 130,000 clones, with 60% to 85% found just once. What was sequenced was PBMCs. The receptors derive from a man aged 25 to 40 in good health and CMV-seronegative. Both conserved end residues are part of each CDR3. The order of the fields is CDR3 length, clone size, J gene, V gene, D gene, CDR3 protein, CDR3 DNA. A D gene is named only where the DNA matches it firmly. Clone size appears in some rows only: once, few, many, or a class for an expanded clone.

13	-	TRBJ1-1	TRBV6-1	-	CASWRTGWSEAFF	TGTGCCAGCTGGCGAACAGGGTGGTCTGAAGCTTTCTTT
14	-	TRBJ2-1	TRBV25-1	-	CASRPGQGGNEQFF	TGTGCCAGCAGGCCGGGCCAGGGGGGCAATGAGCAGTTCTTC
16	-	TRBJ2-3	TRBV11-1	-	CASSPKGGYDTDTQYF	TGTGCCAGCAGCCCCAAGGGGGGGTACGACACAGATACGCAGTATTTT
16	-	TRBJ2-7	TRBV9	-	CASSVGGTREGYEQYF	TGTGCCAGCAGCGTAGGCGGGACAAGGGAGGGATACGAGCAGTACTTC
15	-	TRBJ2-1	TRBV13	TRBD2	CASSPPGLAGYEQFF	TGTGCCAGCAGCCCTCCGGGACTAGCGGGTTATGAGCAGTTCTTC
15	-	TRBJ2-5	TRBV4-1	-	CASSQRAGSQETQYF	TGCGCCAGCAGCCAGCGGGCCGGGAGCCAAGAGACCCAGTACTTC
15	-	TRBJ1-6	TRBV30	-	CAWSVEAPENSPLHF	TGTGCCTGGAGTGTGGAGGCGCCGGAAAATTCACCCCTCCACTTT
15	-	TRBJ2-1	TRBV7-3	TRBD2	CASRYSGSDYNEQFF	TGTGCCAGCAGATATAGCGGGAGTGACTACAATGAGCAGTTCTTC
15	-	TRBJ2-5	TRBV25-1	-	CASSDLRPNGETQYF	TGTGCCAGCAGTGATTTGAGACCAAACGGGGAGACCCAGTACTTC
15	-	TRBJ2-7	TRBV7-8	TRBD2	CASSASGTSVGEQYF	TGTGCCAGCAGCGCGTCCGGGACTAGCGTCGGCGAGCAGTACTTC
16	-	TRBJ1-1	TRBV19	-	CASSSGGSSGKTEAFF	TGTGCCAGTAGTTCCGGGGGAAGTTCCGGGAAGACTGAAGCTTTCTTT
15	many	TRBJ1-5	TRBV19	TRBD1	CASDPYRGRNQPQHF	TGTGCCAGTGACCCCTACAGGGGGCGGAATCAGCCCCAGCATTTT
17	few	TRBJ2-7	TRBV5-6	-	CASSPVAGVTSMRKQYF	TGTGCCAGCAGCCCGGTAGCCGGTGTGACCTCCATGAGGAAGCAGTACTTC
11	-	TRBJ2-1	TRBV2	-	CATGTLNEQFF	TGTGCCACCGGGACTCTCAATGAACAGTTCTTC
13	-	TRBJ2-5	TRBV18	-	CASSRGLEETQYF	TGTGCCAGCTCACGGGGACTTGAGGAGACCCAGTACTTC
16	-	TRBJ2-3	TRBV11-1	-	CASSAGASGGTDTQYF	TGTGCCAGCAGCGCAGGGGCTAGCGGAGGCACAGATACGCAGTATTTT
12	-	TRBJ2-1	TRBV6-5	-	CASSSYLNEQFF	TGTGCCAGCAGTAGCTATCTCAATGAGCAGTTCTTC
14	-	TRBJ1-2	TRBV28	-	CASSPLYTGQGYTF	TGTGCCAGCAGTCCCCTGTACACAGGACAAGGCTACACCTTC
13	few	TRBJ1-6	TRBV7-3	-	CASSLTLVSPLHF	TGTGCCAGCAGCTTAACCCTAGTTTCACCCCTCCACTTT
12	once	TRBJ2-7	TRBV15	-	CATSTHRGEQYF	TGTGCCACCAGCACTCATCGGGGGGAGCAGTACTTC
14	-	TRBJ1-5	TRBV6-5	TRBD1	CASSLGQENQPQHF	TGTGCCAGCAGCCTTGGACAGGAGAATCAGCCCCAGCATTTT
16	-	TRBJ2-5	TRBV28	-	CASSLGEQGFRGAQYF	TGTGCCAGCAGTTTGGGGGAACAGGGTTTTCGGGGGGCCCAGTACTTC
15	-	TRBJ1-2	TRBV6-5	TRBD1	CASSYSGDRGWGYTF	TGTGCCAGCAGTTACTCGGGGGACAGGGGTTGGGGCTACACCTTC
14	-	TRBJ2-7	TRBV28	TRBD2	CASSSGGPGYEQYF	TGTGCCAGCAGCTCGGGGGGGCCGGGCTACGAGCAGTACTTC
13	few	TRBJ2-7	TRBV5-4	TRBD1	CASSLTGGNEQYF	TGTGCCAGCAGCTTGACAGGGGGGAACGAGCAGTACTTC
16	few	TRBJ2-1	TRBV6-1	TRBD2	CASSEAWGGVNNEQFF	TGTGCCAGCAGTGAAGCGTGGGGGGGGGTAAACAATGAGCAGTTCTTC
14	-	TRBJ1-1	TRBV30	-	CAWRADSMNTEAFF	TGTGCCTGGAGAGCGGACAGCATGAACACTGAAGCTTTCTTT
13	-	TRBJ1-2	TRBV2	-	CASSDTGNYGYTF	TGTGCCAGCAGTGATACCGGGAACTATGGCTACACCTTC
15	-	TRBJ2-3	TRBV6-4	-	CASSEGGASTDTQYF	TGTGCCAGCAGTGAGGGGGGAGCTAGCACAGATACGCAGTATTTT
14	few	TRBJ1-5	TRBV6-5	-	CASSYGQSNQPQHF	TGTGCCAGCAGTTACGGACAGAGCAATCAGCCCCAGCATTTT
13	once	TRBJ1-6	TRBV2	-	CASSEARGSPLHF	TGTGCCAGCAGTGAAGCGCGGGGTTCACCCCTCCACTTT
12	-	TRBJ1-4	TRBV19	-	CASSLRDEKLFF	TGTGCCAGTAGCCTCAGGGATGAAAAACTGTTTTTT
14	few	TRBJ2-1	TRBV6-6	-	CASSYVTKEGEQFF	TGTGCCAGCAGTTACGTTACTAAAGAGGGTGAGCAGTTCTTC
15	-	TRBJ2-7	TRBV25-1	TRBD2	CASSDPAGEYYEQYF	TGTGCCAGCAGTGACCCAGCGGGGGAGTACTACGAGCAGTACTTC
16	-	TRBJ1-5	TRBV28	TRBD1	CASSLAVGTGNQPQHF	TGTGCCAGCAGTTTGGCCGTAGGGACAGGGAATCAGCCCCAGCATTTT
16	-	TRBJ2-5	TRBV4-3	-	CASSQDRGGHQETQYF	TGCGCCAGCAGCCAAGATAGGGGGGGGCATCAAGAGACCCAGTACTTC
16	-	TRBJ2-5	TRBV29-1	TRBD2	CSVGGGGAGVWETQYF	TGCAGCGTTGGGGGCGGGGGGGCCGGGGTGTGGGAGACCCAGTACTTC
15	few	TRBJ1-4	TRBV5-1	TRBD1	CASSPRQGRDEKLFF	TGCGCCAGCAGCCCAAGACAGGGACGGGATGAAAAACTGTTTTTT
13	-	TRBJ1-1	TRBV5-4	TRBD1	CASSLDRTGAAFF	TGTGCCAGCAGCTTGGACCGGACAGGGGCAGCTTTCTTT
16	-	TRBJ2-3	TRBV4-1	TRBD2	CASSHPLAGVRDTQYF	TGCGCCAGCAGCCACCCACTAGCGGGAGTTCGGGATACGCAGTATTTT
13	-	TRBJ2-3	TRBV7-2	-	CASRPFYTDTQYF	TGTGCCAGCAGGCCGTTCTATACAGATACGCAGTATTTT
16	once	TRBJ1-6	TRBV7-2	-	CASSSFPPGLNSPLHF	TGTGCCAGCAGCTCCTTCCCTCCCGGTCTTAATTCACCCCTCCACTTT
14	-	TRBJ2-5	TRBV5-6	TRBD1	CASSLQGARETQYF	TGTGCCAGCAGTTTACAGGGGGCGCGGGAGACCCAGTACTTC
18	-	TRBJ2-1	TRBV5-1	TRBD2	CASSLEAWATSGGDEQFF	TGCGCCAGCAGCTTGGAGGCTTGGGCGACTAGCGGGGGGGATGAGCAGTTCTTC
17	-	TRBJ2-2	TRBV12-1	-	CASSFWGAGAVGGELFF	-
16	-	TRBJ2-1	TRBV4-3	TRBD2	CASSQGPGLAGNEQFF	TGCGCCAGCAGCCAGGGGCCGGGACTAGCGGGGAATGAGCAGTTCTTC
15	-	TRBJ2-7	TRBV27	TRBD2	CASSLGASGPYEQYF	TGTGCCAGCAGTTTAGGGGCTAGCGGGCCCTACGAGCAGTACTTC
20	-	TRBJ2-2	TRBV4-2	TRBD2	CASSQEHWTSGGAHTGELFF	TGTGCCAGCAGCCAAGAGCATTGGACTAGCGGGGGGGCCCACACCGGGGAGCTGTTTTTT
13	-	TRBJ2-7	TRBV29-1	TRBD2	CSVGTGGSYEQYF	TGCAGCGTTGGGACCGGGGGGTCCTACGAGCAGTACTTC
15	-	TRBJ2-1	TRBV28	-	CASDNSGHGYNEQFF	TGTGCCAGCGATAACAGCGGGCACGGATACAATGAGCAGTTCTTC
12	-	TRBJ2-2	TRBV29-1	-	CSAGEHTGELFF	TGCAGCGCAGGGGAGCACACCGGGGAGCTGTTTTTT
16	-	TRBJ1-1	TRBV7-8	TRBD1	CASSLQGAGLNTEAFF	TGTGCCAGCAGCTTACAGGGGGCTGGGTTGAACACTGAAGCTTTCTTT
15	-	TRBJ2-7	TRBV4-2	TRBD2	CASSQDRSSGYEQYF	TGTGCCAGCAGCCAAGATCGGTCTAGCGGCTACGAGCAGTACTTC
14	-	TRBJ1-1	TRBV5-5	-	CASSRDTMNTEAFF	TGTGCCAGCAGCAGGGACACAATGAACACTGAAGCTTTCTTT
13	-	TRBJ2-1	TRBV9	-	CASSVVLADEQFF	TGTGCCAGCAGCGTAGTTCTAGCCGATGAGCAGTTCTTC
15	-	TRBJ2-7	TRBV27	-	CASSLSSQGGYEQYF	TGTGCCAGCAGTTTATCGAGCCAGGGGGGCTACGAGCAGTACTTC
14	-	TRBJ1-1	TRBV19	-	CASNTDIMNTEAFF	TGTGCCAGTAATACGGACATCATGAACACTGAAGCTTTCTTT
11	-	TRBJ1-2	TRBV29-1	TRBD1	CSADRGYGYTF	TGCAGCGCCGACAGGGGCTATGGCTACACCTTC
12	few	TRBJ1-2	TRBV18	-	CASSPNSYGYTF	TGTGCCAGCTCACCAAACTCTTATGGCTACACCTTC
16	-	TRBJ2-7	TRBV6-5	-	CASSYSMGARSYEQYF	TGTGCCAGCAGTTACTCGATGGGGGCGCGGTCCTACGAGCAGTACTTC